This is a list of T cell receptor beta chains from one sample in a study of T cell responses to AZD1222 COVID-19 vaccine. The table came from immunoSEQ multiplex PCR; TCRdb's copy has only in-frame clones and leaves some out. The profile shows over 100,000 clones, roughly nine tenths of them singletons. This specimen consisted of peripheral blood, obtained on day 0 of AZD1222 vaccination. The receptors were gathered from an adult in good health. CDR3s include the opening cysteine and the closing phenylalanine or tryptophan. D genes are given only for firm matches. Some rows mark clone size as missing; the rest say once, few, many or name a class of expanded clone.

d_call	j_call	clone_size	v_call	cdr3_aa	cdr3_nt
.	TRBJ1-6	.	TRBV19	CASSIRLDSPLHF	TGTGCCAGTAGTATCCGACTCGATTCACCCCTCCACTTT
.	TRBJ1-1	.	TRBV27	CASSFVSMNTEAFF	TGTGCCAGCAGTTTCGTTTCCATGAACACTGAAGCTTTCTTT
.	TRBJ1-2	.	TRBV27	CASSLRDTNYGYTF	TGTGCCAGCAGTTTGAGAGACACGAACTATGGCTACACCTTC
.	TRBJ2-2	few	TRBV6-5	CASSYGALGELFF	TGTGCCAGCAGTTACGGGGCTTTAGGGGAGCTGTTTTTT
.	TRBJ1-2	.	TRBV7-9	CASSLQSSGYTF	TGTGCCAGCAGCTTACAGAGTAGTGGCTACACCTTC
TRBD1	TRBJ1-1	.	TRBV5-1	CASSLQGETEAFF	TGCGCCAGCAGCTTACAGGGGGAGACTGAAGCTTTCTTT
.	TRBJ2-1	.	TRBV5-1	CASSLVPGAAREREQFF	TGCGCCAGCAGCTTGGTCCCAGGGGCGGCCCGGGAAAGGGAGCAGTTCTTC
.	TRBJ1-5	.	TRBV11-2	CASSIQGNSNQPQHF	TGTGCCAGCAGCATCCAGGGGAATAGCAATCAGCCCCAGCATTTT
.	TRBJ2-1	.	TRBV7-2	CASSLDFGGDPYNEQFF	TGTGCCAGCAGCTTAGATTTTGGGGGAGATCCCTACAATGAGCAGTTCTTC
.	TRBJ1-1	.	TRBV4-1	CASSHGIFGGTEAFF	TGCGCCAGCAGCCACGGGATATTTGGGGGGACTGAAGCTTTCTTT
.	TRBJ2-2	.	TRBV19	CASSISENTGELFF	TGTGCCAGTAGTATCTCGGAAAACACCGGGGAGCTGTTTTTT
TRBD1	TRBJ1-5	.	TRBV19	CATLPGQGAQGNQPQHF	TGTGCCACACTTCCGGGACAGGGGGCGCAGGGCAATCAGCCCCAGCATTTT
.	TRBJ1-6	.	TRBV7-2	CASSLRAQPNNSPLHF	TGTGCCAGCAGCTTAAGGGCCCAGCCGAATAATTCACCCCTCCACTTT
TRBD1	TRBJ1-6	.	TRBV9	CASSPRRGLNSPLHF	TGTGCCAGCAGCCCAAGGAGGGGGCTGAATTCACCCCTCCACTTT
TRBD1	TRBJ2-5	.	TRBV7-6	CASSVDRVQETQYF	TGTGCCAGCAGCGTCGACAGGGTCCAAGAGACCCAGTACTTC
.	TRBJ2-7	.	TRBV2	CASSPGGYEQYF	TGTGCCAGCAGTCCCGGCGGCTACGAGCAGTACTTC
TRBD1	TRBJ2-3	.	TRBV5-6	CASSPRGLTDTQYF	TGTGCCAGCAGCCCGAGGGGGCTCACAGATACGCAGTATTTT
.	TRBJ2-2	.	TRBV19	CASRTGTGELFF	TGTGCCAGTAGAACAGGGACCGGGGAGCTGTTTTTT
.	TRBJ1-1	.	TRBV5-1	CASSLDQATEAFF	TGCGCCAGCAGCTTGGACCAGGCCACTGAAGCTTTCTTT
TRBD1	TRBJ1-4	.	TRBV15	CATSRTGPGRGEKLFF	TGTGCCACCAGCAGGACAGGGCCTGGTCGTGGTGAAAAACTGTTTTTT
.	TRBJ1-1	once	TRBV11-3	CASSLASDVEAFF	TGTGCCAGCAGCTTAGCTTCGGACGTTGAAGCTTTCTTT
TRBD1	TRBJ1-2	.	TRBV6-5	CASSAGQGATYGYTF	TGTGCCAGCAGCGCCGGACAGGGGGCCACCTATGGCTACACCTTC
.	TRBJ2-7	once	TRBV20-1	CSASRQAIYEQYF	TGCAGTGCTAGTAGACAAGCTATCTACGAGCAGTACTTC
TRBD1	TRBJ2-7	.	TRBV11-2	CASSPGTGGLRSYEQYF	TGTGCCAGCAGCCCAGGGACAGGGGGCTTGAGGTCCTACGAGCAGTACTTC
.	TRBJ1-1	.	TRBV14	CASSQGHGAEAFF	TGTGCCAGCAGCCAAGGTCACGGGGCTGAAGCTTTCTTT
.	TRBJ1-5	.	TRBV6-5	CASSAGDLGQPQHF	TGTGCCAGCAGCGCCGGAGATCTGGGGCAGCCCCAGCATTTT
.	TRBJ1-3	.	TRBV7-9	CASSLGRSSGNTIYF	TGTGCCAGCAGCCTTGGGAGGAGCTCTGGAAACACCATATATTTT
.	TRBJ1-2	.	TRBV13	CASSLGQGVGYGYTF	TGTGCCAGCAGCTTAGGACAGGGTGTCGGCTATGGCTACACCTTC
TRBD2	TRBJ2-4	.	TRBV2	CASSAESSGISKNIQYF	TGTGCCAGCAGTGCGGAGTCTAGCGGGATTAGCAAAAACATTCAGTACTTC
.	TRBJ1-2	once	TRBV7-2	CASSLPGVNYGYTF	TGTGCCAGCAGCCTTCCGGGGGTGAACTATGGCTACACCTTC
TRBD2	TRBJ2-3	.	TRBV4-2	CASSRSGLAGVGTDTQYF	TGTGCCAGCAGCCGATCGGGACTAGCGGGGGTCGGAACAGATACGCAGTATTTT
.	TRBJ1-3	.	TRBV19	CASSPAEVSSGNTIYF	TGTGCCAGTAGTCCCGCCGAGGTTTCTTCCGGAAACACCATATATTTT
.	TRBJ2-7	few	TRBV9	CASSPDPAGEQYF	TGTGCCAGCAGCCCGGACCCGGCGGGGGAGCAGTACTTC
.	TRBJ1-6	.	TRBV7-2	CASSLVRGSNSPLHF	TGTGCCAGCAGCTTAGTTAGGGGTAGTAATTCACCCCTCCACTTT
TRBD1	TRBJ1-5	.	TRBV7-6	CASSNGQGGNQPQHF	TGTGCCAGCAGCAACGGACAGGGAGGCAATCAGCCCCAGCATTTT
.	TRBJ1-1	.	TRBV5-1	CASSLVGALNTEAFF	TGCGCCAGCAGCTTGGTAGGCGCCTTGAACACTGAAGCTTTCTTT
.	TRBJ2-5	.	TRBV2	CASSPQETQYF	TGTGCCAGCAGTCCCCAAGAGACCCAGTACTTC
.	TRBJ1-2	few	TRBV19	CASSIVGSYTF	TGTGCCAGTAGTATAGTCGGGAGCTACACCTTC
.	TRBJ1-2	.	TRBV29-1	CSVGHESGYTF	TGCTCCGTAGGACACGAGAGTGGCTACACCTTC
.	TRBJ1-6	.	TRBV18	CASSPYVVGESPLHF	TGTGCCAGCTCACCATACGTGGTTGGGGAATCACCCCTCCACTTT
TRBD2	TRBJ2-1	.	TRBV5-1	CASSGPAGGAYNEQFF	TGCGCCAGCAGCGGCCCAGCGGGAGGGGCTTACAATGAGCAGTTCTTC
.	TRBJ1-1	few	TRBV7-2	CASSFRTVNTEAFF	TGTGCCAGCAGCTTCCGGACGGTGAACACTGAAGCTTTCTTT
.	TRBJ2-5	.	TRBV5-1	CASSLGPGGSETQYF	TGCGCCAGCAGCTTGGGGCCCGGAGGGAGTGAGACCCAGTACTTC
.	TRBJ1-1	.	TRBV10-3	CAISGQDGNTEAFF	TGTGCCATCAGTGGCCAGGACGGGAACACTGAAGCTTTCTTT
TRBD2	TRBJ2-1	.	TRBV30	CAWVPGGRSSYNEQFF	TGTGCCTGGGTCCCGGGCGGGAGGAGCTCCTACAATGAGCAGTTCTTC
.	TRBJ2-1	.	TRBV7-2	CASSLMGGSYNEQFF	TGTGCCAGCAGCTTAATGGGGGGATCGTACAATGAGCAGTTCTTC
.	TRBJ1-5	.	TRBV10-3	CAISSTGSNQPQHF	TGTGCCATCAGTAGTACAGGGAGCAATCAGCCCCAGCATTTT
.	TRBJ1-6	.	TRBV5-4	CASSLGDTSSYNSPLHF	TGTGCCAGCAGCTTGGGCGACACCAGCTCCTATAATTCACCCCTCCACTTT
TRBD1	TRBJ1-4	few	TRBV4-2	CASSQATGGANEKLFF	TGTGCCAGCAGCCAGGCTACAGGGGGGGCTAATGAAAAACTGTTTTTT
TRBD1	TRBJ1-3	.	TRBV5-1	CASSLGFDRASGNTIYF	TGCGCCAGCAGCTTGGGATTCGACAGGGCCTCTGGAAACACCATATATTTT
.	TRBJ1-2	few	TRBV15	CATSTLEGVPYGGYTF	TGTGCCACCAGCACCCTCGAAGGGGTACCCTATGGGGGCTACACCTTC
.	TRBJ1-2	.	TRBV3-1/TRBV3-2	CASSPLGAHQANYGYTF	TGTGCCAGCAGCCCCCTAGGGGCCCATCAGGCTAACTATGGCTACACCTTC
.	TRBJ2-5	.	TRBV7-2	CASSLQGRETQYF	TGTGCCAGCAGCCTACAGGGACGGGAGACCCAGTACTTC
.	TRBJ2-2	.	TRBV28	CASSLNRAGDTGELFF	TGTGCCAGCAGTTTAAACAGGGCGGGGGACACCGGGGAGCTGTTTTTT
.	TRBJ1-3	.	TRBV7-6	CASSLTWSAGNTIYF	TGTGCCAGCAGTCTTACTTGGTCGGCTGGAAACACCATATATTTT
TRBD1	TRBJ1-2	.	TRBV5-6	CASSWEGTGGMGYTF	TGTGCCAGCAGCTGGGAAGGGACAGGGGGCATGGGCTACACCTTC
TRBD2	TRBJ2-7	.	TRBV5-6	CASSLLAGGPYEQYF	TGTGCCAGCAGCTTACTAGCGGGAGGGCCCTACGAGCAGTACTTC
.	TRBJ1-4	.	TRBV19	CASSRGEDEKLFF	TGTGCCAGTAGTAGAGGAGAGGATGAAAAACTGTTTTTT
.	TRBJ2-2	.	TRBV7-9	CASSSNRENTGELFF	TGTGCCAGCAGCTCCAACCGGGAGAACACCGGGGAGCTGTTTTTT